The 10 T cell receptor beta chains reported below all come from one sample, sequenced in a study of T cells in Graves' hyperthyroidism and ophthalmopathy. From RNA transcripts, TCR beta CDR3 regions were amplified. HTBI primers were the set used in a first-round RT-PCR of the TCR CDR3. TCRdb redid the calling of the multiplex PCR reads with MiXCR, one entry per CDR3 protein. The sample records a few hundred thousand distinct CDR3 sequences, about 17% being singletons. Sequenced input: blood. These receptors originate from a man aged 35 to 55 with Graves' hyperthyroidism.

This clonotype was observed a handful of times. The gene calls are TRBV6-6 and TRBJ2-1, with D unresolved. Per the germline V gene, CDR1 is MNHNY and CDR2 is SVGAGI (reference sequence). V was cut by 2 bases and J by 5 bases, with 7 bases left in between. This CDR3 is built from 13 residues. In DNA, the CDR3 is TGTGCCAGCAGTTACGGCGAAAACAATGAGCAGTTCTTC. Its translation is CASSYGENNEQFF.

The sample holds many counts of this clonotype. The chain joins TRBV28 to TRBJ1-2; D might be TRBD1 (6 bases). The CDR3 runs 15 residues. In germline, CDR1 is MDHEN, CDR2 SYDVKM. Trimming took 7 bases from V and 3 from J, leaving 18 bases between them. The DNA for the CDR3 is TGTGCCAGCAATAGTTTATATGAGGGGGACTATGGCTACACCTTC. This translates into CASNSLYEGDYGYTF.

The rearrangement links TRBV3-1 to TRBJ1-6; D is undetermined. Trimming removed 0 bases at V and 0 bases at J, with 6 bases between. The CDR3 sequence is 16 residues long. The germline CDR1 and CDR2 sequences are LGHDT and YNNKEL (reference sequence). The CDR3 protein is CASSQDLSSYNSPLHF. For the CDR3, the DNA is TGTGCCAGCAGCCAAGATCTAAGCTCCTATAATTCACCCCTCCACTTT. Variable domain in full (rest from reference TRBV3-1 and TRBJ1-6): DTAVSQTPKYLVTQMGNDKSIKCEQNLGHDTMYWYKQDSKKFLKIMFSYNNKELIINETVPNRFSPKSPDKAHLNLHINSLELGDSAVYFCASSQDLSSYNSPLHFGNGTRLTVT.

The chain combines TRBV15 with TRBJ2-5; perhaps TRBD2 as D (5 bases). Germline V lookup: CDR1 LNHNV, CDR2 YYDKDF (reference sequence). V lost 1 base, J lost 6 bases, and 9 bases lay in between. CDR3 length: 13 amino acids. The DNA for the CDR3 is TGTGCCACCAGCAGAGCGGGGTTAAAGACCCAGTACTTC. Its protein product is CATSRAGLKTQYF.

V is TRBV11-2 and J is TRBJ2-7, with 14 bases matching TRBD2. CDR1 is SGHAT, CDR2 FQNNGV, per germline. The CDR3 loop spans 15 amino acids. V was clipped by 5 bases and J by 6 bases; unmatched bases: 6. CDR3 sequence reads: CASSRGLAGAGEQYF. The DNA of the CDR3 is TGTGCCAGCAGCCGGGGACTAGCGGGAGCAGGCGAGCAGTACTTC.

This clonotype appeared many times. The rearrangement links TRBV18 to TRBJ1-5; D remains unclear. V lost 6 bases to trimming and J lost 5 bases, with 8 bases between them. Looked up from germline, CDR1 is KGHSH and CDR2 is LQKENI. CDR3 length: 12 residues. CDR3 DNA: TGTGCCAGCTCGCAGGCAGATCAGCCCCAGCATTTT. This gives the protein CASSQADQPQHF.

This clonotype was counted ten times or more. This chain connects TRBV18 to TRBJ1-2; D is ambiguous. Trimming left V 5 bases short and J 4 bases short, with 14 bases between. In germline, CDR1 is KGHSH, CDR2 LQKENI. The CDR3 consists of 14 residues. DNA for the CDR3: TGTGCCAGCTCAACTTTGGGCGCATCCTATGGCTACACCTTC. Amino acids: CASSTLGASYGYTF.

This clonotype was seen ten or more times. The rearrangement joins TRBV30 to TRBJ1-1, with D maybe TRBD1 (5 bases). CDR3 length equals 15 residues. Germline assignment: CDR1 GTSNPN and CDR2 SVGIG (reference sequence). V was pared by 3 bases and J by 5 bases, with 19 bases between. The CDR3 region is CAWSRMGTTRTEAFF. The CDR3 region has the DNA TGTGCCTGGAGCAGGATGGGGACGACTCGGACTGAAGCTTTCTTT.

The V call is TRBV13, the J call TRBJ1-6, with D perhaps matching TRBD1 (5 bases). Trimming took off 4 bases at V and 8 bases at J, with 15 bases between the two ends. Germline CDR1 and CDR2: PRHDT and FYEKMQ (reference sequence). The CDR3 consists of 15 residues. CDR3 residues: CASSSGPSGYSPLHF. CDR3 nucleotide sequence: TGTGCCAGCAGCTCGGGACCTTCGGGATATTCACCCCTCCACTTT.

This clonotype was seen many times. CDR3 protein: CASSFPGTRSYNEQFF. In nucleotides, the CDR3 is TGTGCCAGCAGCTTTCCCGGGACTAGATCCTACAATGAGCAGTTCTTC. The V and J genes are TRBV11-2 and TRBJ2-1; TRBD2 agrees at 8 bases. With 3 bases clipped from V and 1 base from J, the junction kept 5 bases outside the gene matches. CDR1 and CDR2 (germline): SGHAT, FQNNGV. The CDR3 runs 16 residues.